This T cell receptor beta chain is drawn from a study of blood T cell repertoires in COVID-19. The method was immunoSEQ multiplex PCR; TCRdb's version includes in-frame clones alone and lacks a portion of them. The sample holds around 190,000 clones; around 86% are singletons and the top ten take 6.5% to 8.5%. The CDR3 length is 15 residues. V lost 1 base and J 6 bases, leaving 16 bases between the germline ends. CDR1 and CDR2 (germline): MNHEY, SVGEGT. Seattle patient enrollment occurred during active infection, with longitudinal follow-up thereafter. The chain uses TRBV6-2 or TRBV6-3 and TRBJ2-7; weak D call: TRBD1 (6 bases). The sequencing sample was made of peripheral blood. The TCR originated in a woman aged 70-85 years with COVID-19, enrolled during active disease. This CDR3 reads CASSYWGQGLGEQYF. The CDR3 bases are TGTGCCAGCAGTTACTGGGGTCAGGGGCTGGGCGAGCAGTACTTC.